The clone carrying this TCR beta chain qualifies as medium-sized. These data belong to a study of T cells after posttransplantation cyclophosphamide. The data were produced by immunoSEQ multiplex PCR, yet TCRdb's version contains in-frame clones alone and is incomplete. This repertoire holds some 1,900 clones, and none appear only once. This CDR3 is 14 amino acids long. Germline V gene data show CDR1 as SGHAT and CDR2 as FQNNGV. The V and J ends lost 5 bases and 7 bases respectively, with 15 bases between them. Treatment was busulfan-fludarabine conditioning, a marrow graft, and cyclophosphamide on days +3 and +4.

The chain employs TRBV11-2 and TRBJ2-1; a weak D match, TRBD1 (6 bases). The sequence was obtained from a female patient in her forties or fifties who received an allogeneic stem cell transplant from a related donor, was CMV-positive, and had no GVHD. Some T cells may trace back to the graft donor. The source material was PBMCs, sampled 32 days after allogeneic stem cell transplant with posttransplant cyclophosphamide. CDR3 amino acids: CASSPVQGWNEQFF. As DNA, the CDR3 is TGTGCCAGCAGCCCAGTGCAGGGGTGGAATGAGCAGTTCTTC.